This T cell receptor (beta chain) was sequenced for a study of OX40 agonist ivuxolimab in advanced cancers. Study-wide background: The dose-escalation cohort was around 83% male, with a mean age of about 60 years, ranging roughly 23 to 90. General study points: CD4+ and CD8+ T cells in blood underwent clonal expansion by week 6 at 0.1 to 3.0 mg/kg. Which antigen the expanded peripheral T cells recognized is unknown.

The CDR3 contains 13 residues. CDR1 and CDR2 from the germline V gene are MNHEY and SMNVEV (reference sequence). V was shortened by 6 bases and J by 0 bases, with 6 bases between the two germline ends. This clone was seen just once. Its target is not known. This table comes from immunoSEQ multiplex PCR, and its TCRdb copy is limited to in-frame clones, with some not included. Here the sample spans more than 45,000 clones, about 88% being singletons. The sequencing used CD4+ or CD8+ T cells sorted from blood, collected in a trial of the OX40 agonist ivuxolimab. The TCR was taken from an adult with an advanced solid tumor such as melanoma, head and neck, liver or kidney cancer. The V gene is TRBV27, the J gene TRBJ2-1; D call uncertain. This chain's CDR3 is CASSESSYNEQFF. The CDR3 DNA reads TGTGCCAGCAGCGAAAGCTCCTACAATGAGCAGTTCTTC.